These 4 T cell receptor beta chains share one sample of origin, sequenced in a study of blood T cells in healthy people across ages. Primers used in a second PCR of roughly 6 to 11 cycles were a sample-barcoded 5' primer and a J-beta primer mix. Each CDR3 protein is one row after TCRdb ran MiXCR on the 5' RACE reads. The table shows about 800,000 distinct CDR3 sequences, with 55% to 70% occurring only once. What was sequenced was blood. The source is a young man in good health.

V is TRBV6-1 and J is TRBJ2-5; maybe TRBD2 (6 bases). The germline V gene encodes CDR1 MNHNS and CDR2 SASEGT. CDR3 size: 13 residues. Trimming removed 6 bases at V and 3 bases at J, with 11 bases between. CDR3 sequence: CASSGTYKETQYF. As DNA, the CDR3 is TGTGCCAGCAGCGGGACTTATAAAGAGACCCAGTACTTC.

A single count supports this clonotype. The chain couples TRBV6-1 to TRBJ2-5, with 8 nucleotides matching TRBD2. V gave up 7 bases and J gave up 11 bases; unmatched junction bases: 15. The CDR3 runs 14 residues. CDR1 is MNHNS and CDR2 is SASEGT in the germline V gene. CDR3 in amino acids: CASITGGHVNEQYF. The CDR3 DNA sequence: TGTGCCAGCATAACGGGGGGGCACGTAAATGAGCAGTACTTC.

The CDR3 bases are TGCGCCAGCAGCCCCACCCGACTAGTGCACGAGACCCAGTACTTC. Translated: CASSPTRLVHETQYF. V and J are TRBV5-1 and TRBJ2-5; D is perhaps TRBD2 (6 bases). Germline V CDR1 and CDR2: SGHRS, YFSETQ. The germline V and J ends were trimmed by 4 bases and 5 bases, with 18 bases remaining between them. The CDR3 extends over 15 amino acids.

The chain is built from TRBV28 and TRBJ1-6, with 12 positions matching TRBD1. The CDR3 covers 17 residues. Germline assignment: CDR1 MDHEN and CDR2 SYDVKM. The V and J ends lost 5 bases and 5 bases, in that order; junction bases with no gene match: 7. The CDR3 loop is CASSRGQGAINNSPLHF. DNA of the CDR3: TGTGCCAGCAGTCGGGGACAGGGGGCGATAAATAATTCACCCCTCCACTTT. Based on the CDR3 plus reference TRBV28 and TRBJ1-6, the full variable domain is DVKVTQSSRYLVKRTGEKVFLECVQDMDHENMFWYRQDPGLGLRLIYFSYDVKMKEKGDIPEGYSVSREKKERFSLILESASTNQTSMYLCASSRGQGAINNSPLHFGNGTRLTVT.